This paragraph reports one T cell receptor (beta chain). Original analysis: Nucleated cell counts were estimated from reference gene primer amplification. Method: immunoSEQ multiplex PCR; TCRdb's copy keeps in-frame clones and lacks some. Clone size and V and J calls were adopted from that table, with D and trimming inferred from the DNA. The sample records 200,000 to 300,000 clones, 75% to 85% being singletons. These data originate in a study of blood T cell repertoires in COVID-19. Overall study context: Sites in the United States, Italy and Spain provided acute and convalescent COVID-19 samples. T cells, B-cell-depleted T cells, or PBMCs supplied cDNA or gDNA.

The germline V gene encodes CDR1 SGHRS and CDR2 YFSETQ. V was pared by 0 bases and J by 5 bases, with 8 bases between. CDR3 length equals 13 residues. The chain employs TRBV5-1 and TRBJ1-2; no definite D call. Sequencing was carried out using peripheral blood. This receptor was obtained from a woman aged 55-69 years with active or convalescent COVID-19. CDR3 sequence: CASSLGQLYGYTF. In nucleotides, the CDR3 is TGCGCCAGCAGCTTGGGGCAGTTATATGGCTACACCTTC. Supplemented by reference TRBV5-1 and TRBJ1-2, the full variable domain reads KAGVTQTPRYLIKTRGQQVTLSCSPISGHRSVSWYQQTPGQGLQFLFEYFSETQRNKGNFPGRFSGRQFSNSRSEMNVSTLELGDSALYLCASSLGQLYGYTFGSGTRLTVV.